This TCR beta chain was observed in a study of Tregs in tolerant kidney transplant recipients. Losses at the gene ends were 3 bases for V and 4 bases for J; bases not matched to a gene: 8. Germline V CDR1 and CDR2: KGHSH, LQKENI. CDR3 length: 15 residues. Here immunoSEQ multiplex PCR was the method, and the copy in TCRdb shows in-frame clones only, minus some. Here the sample spans about 100,000 clones, 90% being singletons. The clonotype originates from a human donor who received a combined kidney and bone marrow transplant. The chain employs TRBV18 and TRBJ1-1; 7 bases align to TRBD1. Source: CD4+ T cells from blood, taken before the transplant. The CDR3 DNA follows: TGTGCCAGCTCACCGATGCGGGACAGTATCACTGAAGCTTTCTTT. As protein: CASSPMRDSITEAFF.